Below are 24 T cell receptor beta chains sequenced from a single sample in a study of T cells expressing NK-cell markers. Using the 5' RACE reads, TCRdb records one entry per CDR3 protein without DNA. The table lists about 160,000 distinct CDR3 sequences. The sequenced sample was blood T cells: a sorted CD56 or NKG2C T cell subset, CD4+ or CD8+ T cells, or bulk PBMC T cells (not recorded which). The receptors were sampled from a woman aged 18 to 69 in good health.

V is TRBV29-1 and J is TRBJ2-7; TCRdb names TRBD1, which stays unverified in the absence of DNA. Germline values: CDR1 SQVTM, CDR2 ANQGSEA. The CDR3 length is 16 residues. The CDR3 sequence is CSVEFWDQVGSYEQYF.

The V gene is TRBV5-1, the J gene TRBJ1-1; TCRdb designates TRBD1, a call that cannot be tested without DNA. The CDR3 runs 15 residues. Germline V gives CDR1 SGHRS, CDR2 YFSETQ. The CDR3 is CASSTGTEMNTEAFF.

The gene calls are TRBV14 and TRBJ1-6. Per germline, CDR1 SGHDN and CDR2 FVKESK. The CDR3 is 14 amino acids. The CDR3 here is CASSQETGNSPLHF. The full variable domain, completed using reference TRBV14 and TRBJ1-6, is EAGVTQFPSHSVIEKGQTVTLRCDPISGHDNLYWYRRVMGKEIKFLLHFVKESKQDESGMPNNRFLAERTGGTYSTLKVQPAELEDSGVYFCASSQETGNSPLHFGNGTRLTVT.

V is TRBV5-1 and J is TRBJ2-3. CDR1 SGHRS and CDR2 YFSETQ come from the germline V gene. This CDR3 has 13 amino acids. The CDR3 region is CASSALLTDTQYF. The variable domain in full, completed from reference TRBV5-1 and TRBJ2-3, reads KAGVTQTPRYLIKTRGQQVTLSCSPISGHRSVSWYQQTPGQGLQFLFEYFSETQRNKGNFPGRFSGRQFSNSRSEMNVSTLELGDSALYLCASSALLTDTQYFGPGTRLTVL.

The rearrangement joins TRBV6-6 to TRBJ1-6. CDR1 and CDR2 (germline): MNHNY, SVGAGI (reference sequence). This CDR3 comprises 13 residues. The CDR3: CASSQAYNSPLHF.

The V gene is TRBV2, the J gene TRBJ2-7; TCRdb calls TRBD1, which cannot be checked without DNA. The CDR3 length is 14 residues. Germline CDR1 is SNHLY and CDR2 is FYNNEI. CDR3 loop: CASRGTGVLYEQYF.

V gene TRBV6-5 combines with J gene TRBJ2-7; TCRdb's D call of TRBD1 is untestable without DNA. CDR1 is MNHEY, CDR2 SVGAGI, per germline. This CDR3 region has 15 residues. The CDR3 sequence: CASSYSHRGRYEQYF.

CDR3 loop: CASSLGGNRLMTGELFF. J is TRBJ2-2 and V is TRBV5-1; TCRdb's D call of TRBD2 is untestable without DNA. The CDR3 spans 17 residues. CDR1 is SGHRS and CDR2 is YFSETQ in the germline V gene.

This sequence joins TRBV6-5 and TRBJ2-7; checking the TCRdb D call of TRBD2 is not possible without DNA. The CDR3 is 18 amino acids. In germline, CDR1 is MNHEY, CDR2 SVGAGI. The CDR3 region is CASSYRLAGGGSSYEQYF.

The rearrangement uses TRBV7-7 and TRBJ2-2; TCRdb returns TRBD1, unconfirmable since there is no DNA. The CDR3 has 13 residues. From germline, CDR1 is SSHAT and CDR2 FNYEAQ (reference sequence). This CDR3 reads CASSTLGAGELFF.

The rearrangement joins TRBV10-3 to TRBJ2-7; TCRdb indicates TRBD1, and absent DNA this call remains unverified. The CDR3 is 15 amino acids. Germline V gives CDR1 ENHRY, CDR2 SYGVKD. The CDR3 spells CAISAQGPPTYEQYF.

The chain uses TRBV6-1 and TRBJ1-2. Germline assignment: CDR1 MNHNS and CDR2 SASEGT. The CDR3 sequence is 13 residues long. CDR3 amino acids: CASTGGRGGGYTF.

The CDR3 sequence: CASSQDLPGLSGNTIYF. This rearrangement joins TRBV3-1 to TRBJ1-3. CDR3 length equals 17 residues. CDR1 and CDR2 from the germline V gene are LGHDT and YNNKEL (reference sequence).

The chain recombines TRBV18 with TRBJ2-3; TCRdb's D call of TRBD1 is untestable without DNA. CDR1 and CDR2 from the germline V gene are KGHSH and LQKENI. CDR3 size: 16 residues. CDR3 in amino acids: CASSPGTGGGTDTQYF.

This chain links TRBV20-1 with TRBJ2-1; lacking DNA, the TRBD2 call made by TCRdb goes unchecked. Per the germline V gene, CDR1 is DFQATT and CDR2 is SNEGSKA (reference sequence). The CDR3 sequence is 14 residues long. Here the CDR3 reads CSASRLAGGYEQFF.

This rearrangement joins TRBV15 to TRBJ2-5; the D call from TCRdb, TRBD1, cannot be confirmed without DNA. Germline CDR1 reads LNHNV; CDR2 reads YYDKDF (reference sequence). The CDR3 covers 14 residues. CDR3 in amino acids: CATSRTGSGETQYF. Full variable domain (remainder filled in from reference TRBV15 and TRBJ2-5): DAMVIQNPRYQVTQFGKPVTLSCSQTLNHNVMYWYQQKSSQAPKLLFHYYDKDFNNEADTPDNFQSRRPNTSFCFLDIRSPGLGDTAMYLCATSRTGSGETQYFGPGTRLLVL.

The chain couples TRBV7-3 to TRBJ2-7; TCRdb calls TRBD1, which cannot be checked without DNA. The CDR3 extends over 17 amino acids. Germline lookup yields CDR1 SGHTA and CDR2 FQGTGA. The CDR3: CASSLRFARDRVYEQYF.

The CDR3 reads CSAATSGSVYEQYF. V usage is TRBV20-1 and J usage is TRBJ2-7; TCRdb's D call of TRBD2 is untestable without DNA. CDR1 is DFQATT and CDR2 is SNEGSKA in the germline V gene (reference sequence). This CDR3 has 14 amino acids.

The V and J genes are TRBV7-2 and TRBJ1-5. CDR3 length equals 15 residues. The V gene's germline CDR1 is SGHTA and CDR2 FQGNSA. The CDR3 loop is CASSLGIREAQPQHF.

V usage is TRBV24-1 and J usage is TRBJ1-5. Germline lookup yields CDR1 KGHDR and CDR2 SFDVKD. The CDR3 loop spans 14 amino acids. The CDR3 loop is CATLSGGFDQPQHF.

This chain joins TRBV20-1 and TRBJ2-4; lacking DNA, the TRBD1 call made by TCRdb goes unchecked. There are 17 residues in the CDR3. Looked up from germline, CDR1 is DFQATT and CDR2 is SNEGSKA (reference sequence). Here the CDR3 reads CSAMRIGQGAPKNIQYF.

The chain combines TRBV6-1 with TRBJ1-2; TCRdb calls TRBD1, which cannot be checked without DNA. Germline lookup yields CDR1 MNHNS and CDR2 SASEGT. This CDR3 comprises 13 residues. The chain's CDR3 is CASSRQAYGGYTF.

This rearrangement joins TRBV10-3 to TRBJ2-1. CDR3 length: 14 amino acids. CDR1 and CDR2 from the germline V gene are ENHRY and SYGVKD. Here the CDR3 reads CAIRLKSSYNEQFF.

The chain employs TRBV20-1 and TRBJ1-1; TCRdb outputs TRBD1, but without DNA this stays unchecked. The CDR3 covers 15 residues. Germline CDR1 DFQATT, CDR2 SNEGSKA (reference sequence). The CDR3 sequence is CSARVPGGMNTEAFF.